This T cell receptor (beta chain) was captured by sequencing in a study of blood T cell repertoires in COVID-19. Study as a whole: Samples representing acute and convalescent COVID-19 were sourced from the United States, Italy and Spain.

The V gene's germline CDR1 is LNHDA and CDR2 SQIVND (reference sequence). CDR3 size: 15 residues. Trimming stripped 2 bases from V and 5 bases from J, with 15 bases between. TCRdb keeps only in-frame clones here, not all; method: immunoSEQ multiplex PCR. The sample carries 380,000 or so clones, over 65% recorded once. The TCR originated in a human donor with acute or convalescent COVID-19. The donor label of this sample is uncertain. This rearrangement joins TRBV19 to TRBJ1-1; weak D call: TRBD1 (6 bases). Sequencing used peripheral blood. CDR3 residues: CASSISGGGQTEAFF. CDR3 coding DNA: TGTGCCAGTAGTATATCTGGGGGGGGGCAAACTGAAGCTTTCTTT.